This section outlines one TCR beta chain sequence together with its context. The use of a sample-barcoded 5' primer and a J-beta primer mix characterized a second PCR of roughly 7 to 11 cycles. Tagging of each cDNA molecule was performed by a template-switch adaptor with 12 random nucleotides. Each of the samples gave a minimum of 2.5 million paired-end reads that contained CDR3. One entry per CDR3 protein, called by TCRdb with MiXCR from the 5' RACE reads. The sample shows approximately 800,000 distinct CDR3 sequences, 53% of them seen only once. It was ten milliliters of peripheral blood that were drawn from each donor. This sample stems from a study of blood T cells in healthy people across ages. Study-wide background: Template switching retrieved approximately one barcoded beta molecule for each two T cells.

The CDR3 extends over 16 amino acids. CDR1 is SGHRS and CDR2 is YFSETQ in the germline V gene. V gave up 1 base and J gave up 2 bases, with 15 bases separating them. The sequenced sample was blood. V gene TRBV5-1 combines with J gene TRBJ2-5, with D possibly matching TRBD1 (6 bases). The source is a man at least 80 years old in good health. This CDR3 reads CASSLRTTGPQETQYF. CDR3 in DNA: TGCGCCAGCAGCTTGCGGACGACAGGCCCTCAAGAGACCCAGTACTTC.